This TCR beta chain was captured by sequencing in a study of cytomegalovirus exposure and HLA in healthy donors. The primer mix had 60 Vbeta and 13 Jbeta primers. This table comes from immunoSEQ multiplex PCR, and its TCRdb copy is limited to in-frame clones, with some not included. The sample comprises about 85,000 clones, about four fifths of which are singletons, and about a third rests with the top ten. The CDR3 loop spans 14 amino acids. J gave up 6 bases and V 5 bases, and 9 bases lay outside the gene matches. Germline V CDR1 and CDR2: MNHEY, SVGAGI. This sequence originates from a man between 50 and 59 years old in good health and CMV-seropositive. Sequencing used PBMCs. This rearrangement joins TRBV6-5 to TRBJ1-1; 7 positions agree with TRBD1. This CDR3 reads CASSPRTGKPEAFF. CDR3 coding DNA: TGTGCCAGCAGTCCCCGGACAGGCAAACCTGAAGCTTTCTTT.